This record concerns one T cell receptor (beta chain) sequence. Antigen unknown. Use of 60 Vbeta and 13 Jbeta primers characterized the PCR. Profiling relied on immunoSEQ multiplex PCR, and the TCRdb table lists in-frame clones only, not all of them. The table records fewer than 200,000 clones, roughly 80% of them present only once. This entry is derived from a study of cytomegalovirus exposure and HLA in healthy donors. The germline V and J ends were trimmed by 5 bases and 5 bases, with 11 bases remaining between them. Germline V gene sequence: CDR1 SGDLS, CDR2 YYNGEE. The CDR3 covers 12 residues. Regarding the study as a whole: The study recorded 150 to 200 TCR beta chains that were cytomegalovirus-associated. For TCR beta chains, V- and J-gene trimming was later linked to a missense DCLRE1C variant. In a later analysis, an Asian-associated ancestry cluster reportedly showed fewer N-insertions than the roughly 650-donor mean. Reports indicate that TCR beta sequences accurately predicted the HLA-A and HLA-B alleles of most subjects.

The sample consisted of PBMCs. This receptor was identified in a human donor in good health. V is TRBV9 and J is TRBJ2-7; maybe TRBD2 (5 bases). This chain's CDR3 is CASRSTGDEQYF. Here the CDR3 DNA reads TGTGCCAGCAGGTCCACCGGGGACGAGCAGTACTTC.